Below, 8 T cell receptor beta chains from the same sample are listed, as sequenced in a study of blood T cells in healthy people across ages (dated by TCRdb to the mid-2010s). Library preparation employed 5' RACE. The sequencer listed for this sample is Illumina HiSeq 2500. The second PCR ran for roughly 7 to 12 cycles and used a J-beta primer mix along with a sample-barcoded 5' primer. In-frame beta chains were kept once TCRdb had trimmed the public reads at Q25 with fastp and called clones with MiXCR. CDR3 protein sequences are deduplicated, and each keeps its most common genes and DNA. Across this sample there are roughly 1.7 million distinct CDR3 sequences, with about 31% seen only once. The top ten constitute roughly 12% of the sample. Sequenced: blood. The receptors were gathered from a woman in her twenties or thirties in good health.

Many counts were recorded for this clonotype. The rearrangement links TRBV7-2 to TRBJ2-3; D is ambiguous. Trimming removed 2 bases from V and 4 bases from J, with 7 bases in between. The CDR3 has 13 residues. CDR1 and CDR2 (germline): SGHTA, FQGNSA. CDR3 loop: CASSLQRPDTQYF. CDR3 bases: TGTGCCAGCAGCTTACAGAGGCCAGATACGCAGTATTTT. Using reference TRBV7-2 and TRBJ2-3 for the parts outside the CDR3, the full variable domain is GAGVSQSPSNKVTEKGKDVELRCDPISGHTALYWYRQSLGQGLEFLIYFQGNSAPDKSGLPSDRFSAERTGGSVSTLTIQRTQQEDSAVYLCASSLQRPDTQYFGPGTRLTVL.

The rearrangement uses TRBV7-2 and TRBJ1-2; D is possibly TRBD1 (6 bases). The V and J ends lost 5 bases and 6 bases respectively, with 13 bases between them. The CDR3 is 13 residues long. Germline V lookup: CDR1 SGHTA, CDR2 FQGNSA. As DNA, the CDR3 is TGTGCCAGCAGCCAAAGGGACAACAATGGCTACACCTTC. Protein product: CASSQRDNNGYTF.

This clonotype has ten or more counts. This chain links TRBV20-1 with TRBJ1-6; 7 bases are shared with TRBD1. Trimming took 0 bases from V and 7 from J; bases not matched to a gene: 3. This CDR3 contains 14 residues. The germline V gene encodes CDR1 DFQATT and CDR2 SNEGSKA (reference sequence). CDR3 sequence (DNA): TGCAGTGCTAGAGATCAGGGGGTAAATTCACCCCTCCACTTT. It codes for CSARDQGVNSPLHF.

The chain couples TRBV29-1 to TRBJ2-1, with no clear D. The CDR3 runs to 14 residues. Germline V CDR1 and CDR2: SQVTM, ANQGSEA. Trimming cost V 1 base and J 6 bases, with 13 bases left between them. The CDR3 loop is CSVEGGSSVNEQFF. CDR3 sequence (DNA): TGCAGCGTTGAAGGAGGAAGCAGCGTCAATGAGCAGTTCTTC.

Of note for this clonotype: With a much larger clone just one base away, this may be a read error. The chain uses TRBV29-1 and TRBJ2-5; D gene unclear. Trimming stripped 8 bases from V and 4 bases from J, with 14 bases between. This CDR3 has 12 amino acids. Germline V gene data show CDR1 as SQVTM and CDR2 as ANQGSEA. As DNA, the CDR3 is TGCAGCCTACTGGCAGCCTCAGAGACCCAGTACTTC. Its translation: CSLLAASETQYF. The full variable domain, completed using reference TRBV29-1 and TRBJ2-5, is SAVISQKPSRDICQRGTSLTIQCQVDSQVTMMFWYRQQPGQSLTLIATANQGSEATYESGFVIDKFPISRPNLTFSTLTVSNMSPEDSSIYLCSLLAASETQYFGPGTRLLVL.

With respect to this clonotype: A much larger clone lies a single base off, so this may be a read error. V gene TRBV15 combines with J gene TRBJ2-5, with 7 bases matching TRBD1. The CDR3 sequence is 15 residues long. Germline CDR1 LNHNV, CDR2 YYDKDF (reference sequence). V was pared by 0 bases and J by 3 bases, with 4 bases of the junction left unmatched. For the CDR3, the DNA is TGTGCCACCAGCAGAGAGCGAGGGGGCGAAGAGACCCAGTACTTC. It encodes CATSRERGGEETQYF.

V and J are TRBV30 and TRBJ1-5; D ambiguous. The CDR3 totals 14 residues. The V end lost 0 bases, the J end lost 5 bases, and 11 bases lay between the germline ends. The germline V gene encodes CDR1 GTSNPN and CDR2 SVGIG (reference sequence). CDR3 protein: CAWSVLGMDQPQHF. The CDR3 coding sequence is TGTGCCTGGAGTGTATTGGGGATGGATCAGCCCCAGCATTTT.

The chain couples TRBV4-1 to TRBJ2-1, with 9 bases fitting TRBD2. The V segment lost 8 bases and the J segment 4 bases; nucleotides outside the gene matches: 15. This CDR3 region has 17 residues. Germline CDR1 is MGHRA and CDR2 is YSYEKL. CDR3 protein: CASLGTSRVRVYNEQFF. CDR3 nucleotide sequence: TGCGCCAGCCTCGGGACTAGCAGGGTAAGGGTTTACAATGAGCAGTTCTTC.